The entry below describes one TCR beta chain. Its antigen is currently unknown. This sample stems from a study of regulatory and conventional T cells in RAG deficiency. Study outcomes and limitations: Omenn patients showed >80% Treg-Tconv overlap and shorter CDR3 lengths.

The V end was cut by 2 bases, the J end by 3 bases, with 12 bases between. Germline CDR1 LNHDA, CDR2 SQIVND (reference sequence). The CDR3 is 15 residues long. Sequencing used immunoSEQ multiplex PCR; TCRdb keeps in-frame clones, though not all of them. The sample contains roughly 32,000 clones, around nine tenths of which appear only once. The data also belong to a second study, concerning regulatory T cells. That source adds: Primers: 52 TRBV forward and 13 TRBJ reverse.

This sequence originates from a human donor in good health. The sequenced sample consisted of CD8+ T cells sorted from blood. The chain couples TRBV19 to TRBJ2-3, with D possibly being TRBD1 (8 bases). The CDR3 coding sequence is TGTGCCAGTAGTATATTACAGGGGGGGACAGATACGCAGTATTTT. Amino acids: CASSILQGGTDTQYF.